Reported below is one T cell receptor (beta chain). There is no known antigen for this receptor. Nothing much larger sits one base from this clone, and base qualities are not available. The data derive from a study of blood T cell repertoires in COVID-19 (dated by TCRdb to the early 2020s). Study-level background: Samples covering the acute and convalescent phases of COVID-19 were provided by collaborators in the United States, Italy and Spain. The material from the prospective study consisted of cDNA or gDNA derived from T cells, B-cell-depleted T cells, or PBMCs. The dataset comprised deeply sampled blood TCRbeta repertoires from subjects exposed to, actively infected with, or recovered from COVID-19. The repertoires were made available in a free public database intended to serve as a resource for research on the immune response to SARS-CoV-2. Samples came from the ongoing ImmuneRACE study (first 160 participants) plus 1,254 subjects from 6 global collaborators. The sample metadata nearly always contained a de-identified subject ID, COVID-19 status, age in years and sex. Where available, HLA class I and class II types were obtained from metadata supplied by the sample provider rather than from assay-based typing.

Collaborating institutions collected whole blood in K2EDTA tubes following their own protocols. For TCRbeta analysis, collaborators shipped samples in one of three forms: frozen whole blood, isolated PBMCs, or DNA extracted from either of those sample types. Findings and caveats that apply to the study as a whole: Clinical and demographic metadata were provided uncurated, with the amount varying by source and participant.

TCRbeta CDR3 regions were amplified from genomic DNA using the immunoSEQ Assay, a bias-controlled multiplex PCR. The study's processing was this. Within the assay, amplification of reference gene primers was used to estimate how many nucleated cells each sample contained. To quantify the absolute abundance of each unique TCRbeta CDR3 rearrangement, sequence reads were collapsed and filtered. For each sample, productive Simpson clonality was calculated by taking the square root of Simpson's diversity index across productive rearrangements. This is the immuneACCESS table as TCRdb keeps it, with only in-frame sequences that have V and J called. A part of the clones is gone; compared with another copy, unresolved V genes explain less than half, and the rest is unexplained. That table is the source of V, J and clone size, and D and trimming were worked out from the DNA. The sample contains about 260,000 clones, about 88% of them found a single time. Under 2.5% of the sample is in the top ten clones.

Cut back by 5 bases and 9 bases, the V and J ends lie 20 bases apart. CDR1 and CDR2, per the germline V gene (reference sequence), are LNHDA and SQIVND. The CDR3 runs 16 residues from the cysteine to the phenylalanine. Only the CDR3 part of the read is kept: 48 bases, read in frame from the first base. Recombination joined TRBV19 with TRBJ1-6; the D gene is not confidently resolved. The material sequenced was peripheral blood. This TCR came from a young man with active or convalescent COVID-19. The CDR3 reads as follows: CASSPHKDGISSPLHF. The DNA sequence is given as TGTGCCAGTAGTCCTCATAAGGACGGGATTAGTTCACCCCTCCACTTT.